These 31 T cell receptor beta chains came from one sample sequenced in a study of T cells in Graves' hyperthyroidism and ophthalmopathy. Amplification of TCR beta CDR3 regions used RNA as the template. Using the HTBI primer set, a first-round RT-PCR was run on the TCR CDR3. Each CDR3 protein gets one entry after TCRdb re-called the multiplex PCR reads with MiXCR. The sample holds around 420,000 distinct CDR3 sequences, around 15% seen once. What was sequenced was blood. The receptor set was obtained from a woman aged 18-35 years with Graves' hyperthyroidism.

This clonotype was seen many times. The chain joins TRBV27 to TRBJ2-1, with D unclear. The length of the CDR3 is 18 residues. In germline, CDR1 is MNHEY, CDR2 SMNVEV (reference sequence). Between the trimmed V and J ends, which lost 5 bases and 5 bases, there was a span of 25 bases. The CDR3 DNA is TGTGCCAGCAGTCAACTTCCTCTGGGTACCGTACGAAACAATGAGCAGTTCTTC. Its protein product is CASSQLPLGTVRNNEQFF.

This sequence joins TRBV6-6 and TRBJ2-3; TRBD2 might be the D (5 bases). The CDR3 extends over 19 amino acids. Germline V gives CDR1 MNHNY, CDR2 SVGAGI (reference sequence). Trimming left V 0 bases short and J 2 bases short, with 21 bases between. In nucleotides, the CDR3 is TGTGCCAGCAGTTACTCGAAAGAGTTTGGGCAGACTATCACAGATACGCAGTATTTT. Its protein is CASSYSKEFGQTITDTQYF.

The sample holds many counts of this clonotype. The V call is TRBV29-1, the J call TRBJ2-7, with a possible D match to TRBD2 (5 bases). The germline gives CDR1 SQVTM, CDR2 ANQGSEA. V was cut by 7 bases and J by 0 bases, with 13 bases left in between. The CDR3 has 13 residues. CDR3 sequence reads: CSGLEERSYEQYF. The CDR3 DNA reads TGCAGCGGACTGGAGGAGCGCTCCTACGAGCAGTACTTC.

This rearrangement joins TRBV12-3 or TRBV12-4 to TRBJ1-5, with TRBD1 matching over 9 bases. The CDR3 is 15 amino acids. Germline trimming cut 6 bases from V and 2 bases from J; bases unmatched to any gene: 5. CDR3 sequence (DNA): TGTGCCAGCAGAAGGGACAGGGACGGCAATCAGCCCCAGCATTTT. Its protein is CASRRDRDGNQPQHF.

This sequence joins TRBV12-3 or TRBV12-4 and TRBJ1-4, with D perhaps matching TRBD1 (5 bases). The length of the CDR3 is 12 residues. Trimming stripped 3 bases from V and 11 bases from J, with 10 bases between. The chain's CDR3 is CASSLGGAKLFF. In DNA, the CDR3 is TGTGCCAGCAGTTTGGGGGGAGCGAAACTGTTTTTT.

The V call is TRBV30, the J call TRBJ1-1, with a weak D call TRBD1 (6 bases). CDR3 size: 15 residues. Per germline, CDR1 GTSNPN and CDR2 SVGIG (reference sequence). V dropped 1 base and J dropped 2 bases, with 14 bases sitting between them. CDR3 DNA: TGTGCCTGGAGTGAGGGGGTTCTGGGTAACACTGAAGCTTTCTTT. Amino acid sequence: CAWSEGVLGNTEAFF.

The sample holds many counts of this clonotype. The CDR3 here is CSARDYGLAGSYEQYF. The DNA for the CDR3 is TGCAGTGCTAGAGATTATGGGCTAGCGGGGTCCTACGAGCAGTACTTC. The rearrangement links TRBV20-1 to TRBJ2-7, with 9 bases identical to TRBD2. CDR3 length equals 16 residues. The germline V gene encodes CDR1 DFQATT and CDR2 SNEGSKA (reference sequence). V was clipped by 0 bases and J by 1 base; unmatched bases: 7.

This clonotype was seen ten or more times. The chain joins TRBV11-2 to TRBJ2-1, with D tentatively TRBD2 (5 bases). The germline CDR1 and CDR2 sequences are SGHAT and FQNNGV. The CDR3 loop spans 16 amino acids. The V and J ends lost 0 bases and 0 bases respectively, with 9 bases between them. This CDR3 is CASSLDWESSYNEQFF. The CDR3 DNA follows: TGTGCCAGCAGCTTAGATTGGGAGAGCTCCTACAATGAGCAGTTCTTC.

The CDR3 region is CASSPTAPTMNTEAFF. The CDR3 DNA is TGTGCCAGCAGCCCGACAGCACCAACCATGAACACTGAAGCTTTCTTT. V and J are TRBV9 and TRBJ1-1; maybe TRBD1 (5 bases). Germline V lookup: CDR1 SGDLS, CDR2 YYNGEE. This CDR3 is built from 16 residues. Trimming pared 4 bases from V and 0 bases from J, leaving 16 bases between.

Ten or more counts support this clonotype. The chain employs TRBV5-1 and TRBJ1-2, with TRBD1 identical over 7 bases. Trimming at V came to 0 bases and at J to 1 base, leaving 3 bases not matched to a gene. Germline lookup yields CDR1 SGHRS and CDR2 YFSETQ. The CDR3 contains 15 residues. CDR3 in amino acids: CASSLGWDSNYGYTF. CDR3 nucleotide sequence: TGCGCCAGCAGCTTGGGGTGGGACAGTAACTATGGCTACACCTTC.

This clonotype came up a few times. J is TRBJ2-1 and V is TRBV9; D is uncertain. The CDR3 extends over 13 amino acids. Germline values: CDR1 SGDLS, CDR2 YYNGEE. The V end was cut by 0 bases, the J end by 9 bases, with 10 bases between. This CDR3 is CASSVELWGEQFF. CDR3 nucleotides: TGTGCCAGCAGCGTAGAACTGTGGGGTGAGCAGTTCTTC.

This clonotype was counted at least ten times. The CDR3 region has the DNA TGTGCCAGCAGTTGGGGACAGGGGAATTCACCCCTCCACTTT. Its protein product is CASSWGQGNSPLHF. J is TRBJ1-6 and V is TRBV27; TRBD1 matches 10 bases. Germline values: CDR1 MNHEY, CDR2 SMNVEV (reference sequence). The CDR3 is 14 amino acids. V was pared by 4 bases and J by 7 bases, with 1 base of the junction left unmatched.

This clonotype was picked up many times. This chain's CDR3 is CASSQRKQFNTEAFF. The CDR3 DNA sequence: TGTGCCAGCAGCCAACGTAAACAGTTCAACACTGAAGCTTTCTTT. The chain combines TRBV3-1 with TRBJ1-1; no clear D. From germline, CDR1 is LGHDT and CDR2 YNNKEL (reference sequence). V lost 2 bases to trimming and J lost 2 bases, with 12 bases between them. There are 15 residues in the CDR3.

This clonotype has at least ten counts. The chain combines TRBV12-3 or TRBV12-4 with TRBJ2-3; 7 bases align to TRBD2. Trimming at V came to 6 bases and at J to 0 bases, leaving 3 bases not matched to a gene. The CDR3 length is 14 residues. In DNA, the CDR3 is TGTGCCAGCAGGGTAGCGGGTAGCACAGATACGCAGTATTTT. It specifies CASRVAGSTDTQYF.

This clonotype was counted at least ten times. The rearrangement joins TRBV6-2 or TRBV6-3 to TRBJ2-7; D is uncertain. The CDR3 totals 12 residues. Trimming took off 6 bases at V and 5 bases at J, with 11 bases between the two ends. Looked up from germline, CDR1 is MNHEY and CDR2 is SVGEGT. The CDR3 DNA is TGTGCCAGCAGCCGTAGACGCGACGAGCAGTACTTC. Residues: CASSRRRDEQYF.

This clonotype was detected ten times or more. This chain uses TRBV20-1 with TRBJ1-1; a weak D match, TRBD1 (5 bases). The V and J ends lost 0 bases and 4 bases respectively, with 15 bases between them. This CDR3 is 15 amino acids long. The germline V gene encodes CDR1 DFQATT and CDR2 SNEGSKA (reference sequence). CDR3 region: CSARDRARVRTEAFF. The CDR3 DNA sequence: TGCAGTGCTAGAGATCGAGCCAGGGTACGCACTGAAGCTTTCTTT.

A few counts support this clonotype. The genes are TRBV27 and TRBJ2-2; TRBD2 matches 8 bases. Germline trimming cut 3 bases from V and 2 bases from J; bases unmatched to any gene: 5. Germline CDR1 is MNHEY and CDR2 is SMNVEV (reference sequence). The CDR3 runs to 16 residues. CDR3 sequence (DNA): TGTGCCAGCAGTTTGTCGGGAGGGATTAACACCGGGGAGCTGTTTTTT. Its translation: CASSLSGGINTGELFF.

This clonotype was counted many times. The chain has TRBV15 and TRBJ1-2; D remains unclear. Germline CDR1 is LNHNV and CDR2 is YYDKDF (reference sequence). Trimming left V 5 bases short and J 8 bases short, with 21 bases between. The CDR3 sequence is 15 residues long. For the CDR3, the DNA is TGTGCCACCAGCTACACGGGCCTCTCCCAGGAGGGCTACACCTTC. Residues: CATSYTGLSQEGYTF.

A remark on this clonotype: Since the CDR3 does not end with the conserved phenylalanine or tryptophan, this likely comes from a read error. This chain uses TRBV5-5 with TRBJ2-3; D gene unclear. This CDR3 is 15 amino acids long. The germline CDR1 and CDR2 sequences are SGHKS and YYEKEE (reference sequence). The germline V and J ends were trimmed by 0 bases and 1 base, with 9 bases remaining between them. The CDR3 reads CASSLEPGGTDTQYS. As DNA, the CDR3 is TGTGCCAGCAGCTTGGAGCCGGGCGGCACAGATACGCAGTATTCT.

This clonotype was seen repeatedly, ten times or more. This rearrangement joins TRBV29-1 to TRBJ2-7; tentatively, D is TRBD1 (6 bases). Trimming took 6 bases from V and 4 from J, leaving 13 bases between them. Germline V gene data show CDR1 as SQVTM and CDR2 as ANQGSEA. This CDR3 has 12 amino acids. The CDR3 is CSVRGFGYEQYF. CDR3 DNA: TGCAGCGTAAGGGGGTTCGGGTACGAGCAGTACTTC.

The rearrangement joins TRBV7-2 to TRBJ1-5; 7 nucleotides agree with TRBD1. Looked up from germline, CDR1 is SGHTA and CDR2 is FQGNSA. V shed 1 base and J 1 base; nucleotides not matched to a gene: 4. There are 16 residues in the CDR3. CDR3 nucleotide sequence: TGTGCCAGCAGCTTAGTAGGAGGGGGCAGCAATCAGCCCCAGCATTTT. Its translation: CASSLVGGGSNQPQHF. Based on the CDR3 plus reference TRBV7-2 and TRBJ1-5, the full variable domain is GAGVSQSPSNKVTEKGKDVELRCDPISGHTALYWYRQSLGQGLEFLIYFQGNSAPDKSGLPSDRFSAERTGGSVSTLTIQRTQQEDSAVYLCASSLVGGGSNQPQHFGDGTRLSIL.

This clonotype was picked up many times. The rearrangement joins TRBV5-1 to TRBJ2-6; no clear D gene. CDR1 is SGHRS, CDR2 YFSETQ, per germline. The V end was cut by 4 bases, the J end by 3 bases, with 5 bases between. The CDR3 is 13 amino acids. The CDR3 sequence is CASSPDGANVLTF. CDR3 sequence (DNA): TGCGCCAGCAGCCCCGATGGGGCCAACGTCCTGACTTTC.

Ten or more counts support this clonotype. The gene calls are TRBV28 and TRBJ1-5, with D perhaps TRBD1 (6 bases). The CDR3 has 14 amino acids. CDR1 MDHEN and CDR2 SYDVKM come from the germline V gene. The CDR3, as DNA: TGTGGAACAGGGAAGCCGGGTTACAATCAGCCCCAGCATTTT. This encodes CGTGKPGYNQPQHF.

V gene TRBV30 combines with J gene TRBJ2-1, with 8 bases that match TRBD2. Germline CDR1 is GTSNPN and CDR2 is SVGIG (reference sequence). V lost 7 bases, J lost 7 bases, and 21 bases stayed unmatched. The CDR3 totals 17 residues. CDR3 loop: CAFQAGAPGGWYNEQFF. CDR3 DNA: TGTGCCTTTCAAGCGGGAGCGCCCGGGGGCTGGTATAATGAGCAGTTCTTC.

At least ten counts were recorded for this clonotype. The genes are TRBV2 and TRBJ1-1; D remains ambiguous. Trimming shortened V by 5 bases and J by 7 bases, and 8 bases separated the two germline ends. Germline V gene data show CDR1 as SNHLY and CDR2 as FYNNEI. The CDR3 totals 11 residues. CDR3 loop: CASSYEYEAFF. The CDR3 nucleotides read TGTGCCAGCAGTTATGAGTATGAAGCTTTCTTT.

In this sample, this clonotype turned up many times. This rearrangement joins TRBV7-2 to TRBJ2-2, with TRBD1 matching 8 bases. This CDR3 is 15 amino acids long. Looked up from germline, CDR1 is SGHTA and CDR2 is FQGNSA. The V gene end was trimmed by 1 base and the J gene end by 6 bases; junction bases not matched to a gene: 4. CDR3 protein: CASSLVGQEPGELFF. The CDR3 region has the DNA TGTGCCAGCAGCTTAGTGGGACAGGAACCCGGGGAGCTGTTTTTT.

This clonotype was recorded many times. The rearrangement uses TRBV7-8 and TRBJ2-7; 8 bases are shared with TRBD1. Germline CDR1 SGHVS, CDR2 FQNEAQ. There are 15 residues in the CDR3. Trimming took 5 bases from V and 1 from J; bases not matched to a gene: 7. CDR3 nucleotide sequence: TGTGCCAGCAGCATGCCCGGGACAGGTTCCTACGAGCAGTACTTC. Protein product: CASSMPGTGSYEQYF.

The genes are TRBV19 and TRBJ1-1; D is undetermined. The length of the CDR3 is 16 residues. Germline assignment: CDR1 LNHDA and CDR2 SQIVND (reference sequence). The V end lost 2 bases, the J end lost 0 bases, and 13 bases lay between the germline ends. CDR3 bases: TGTGCCAGTAGTATAAGCTCAGGATTCATGAACACTGAAGCTTTCTTT. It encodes CASSISSGFMNTEAFF.

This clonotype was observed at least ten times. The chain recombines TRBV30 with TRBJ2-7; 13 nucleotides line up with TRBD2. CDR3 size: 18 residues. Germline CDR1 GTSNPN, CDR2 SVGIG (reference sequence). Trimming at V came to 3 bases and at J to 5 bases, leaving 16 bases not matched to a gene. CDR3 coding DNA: TGTGCCTGGAGCGCTGTCCTCGGACTAGCGGGAGAGCGCGACGAGCAGTACTTC. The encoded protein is CAWSAVLGLAGERDEQYF. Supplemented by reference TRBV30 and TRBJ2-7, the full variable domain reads SQTIHQWPATLVQPVGSPLSLECTVEGTSNPNLYWYRQAAGRGLQLLFYSVGIGQISSEVPQNLSASRPQDRQFILSSKKLLLSDSGFYLCAWSAVLGLAGERDEQYFGPGTRLTVT.

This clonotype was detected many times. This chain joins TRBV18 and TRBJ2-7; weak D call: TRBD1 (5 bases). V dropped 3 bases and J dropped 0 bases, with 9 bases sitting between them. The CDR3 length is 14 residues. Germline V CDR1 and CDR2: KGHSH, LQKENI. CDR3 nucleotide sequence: TGTGCCAGCTCACCGCTTGACAGCTCCTACGAGCAGTACTTC. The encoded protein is CASSPLDSSYEQYF.

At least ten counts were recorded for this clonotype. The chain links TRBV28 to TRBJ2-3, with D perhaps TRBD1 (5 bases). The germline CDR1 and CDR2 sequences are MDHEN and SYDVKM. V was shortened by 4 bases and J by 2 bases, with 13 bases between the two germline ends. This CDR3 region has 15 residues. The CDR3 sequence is CASSSPTEYTDTQYF. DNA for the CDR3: TGTGCCAGCAGTTCCCCGACAGAGTACACAGATACGCAGTATTTT. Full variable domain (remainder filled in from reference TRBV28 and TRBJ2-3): DVKVTQSSRYLVKRTGEKVFLECVQDMDHENMFWYRQDPGLGLRLIYFSYDVKMKEKGDIPEGYSVSREKKERFSLILESASTNQTSMYLCASSSPTEYTDTQYFGPGTRLTVL.